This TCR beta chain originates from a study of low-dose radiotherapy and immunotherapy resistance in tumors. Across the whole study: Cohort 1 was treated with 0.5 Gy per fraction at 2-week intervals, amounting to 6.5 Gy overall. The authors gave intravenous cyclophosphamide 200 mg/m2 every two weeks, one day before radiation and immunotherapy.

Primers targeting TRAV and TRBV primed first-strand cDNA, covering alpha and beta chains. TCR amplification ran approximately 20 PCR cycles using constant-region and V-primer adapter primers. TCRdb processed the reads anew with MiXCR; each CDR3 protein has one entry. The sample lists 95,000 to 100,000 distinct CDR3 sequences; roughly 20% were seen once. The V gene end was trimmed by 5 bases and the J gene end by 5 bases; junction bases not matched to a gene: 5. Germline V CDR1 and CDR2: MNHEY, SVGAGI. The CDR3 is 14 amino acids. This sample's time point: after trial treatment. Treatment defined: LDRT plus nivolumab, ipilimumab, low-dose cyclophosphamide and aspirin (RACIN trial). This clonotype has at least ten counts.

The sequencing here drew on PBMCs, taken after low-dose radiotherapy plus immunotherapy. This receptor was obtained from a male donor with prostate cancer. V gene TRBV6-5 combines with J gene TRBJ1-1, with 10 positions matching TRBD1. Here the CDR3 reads CASSRDRGGTEAFF. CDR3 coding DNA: TGTGCCAGCAGTCGGGACAGGGGAGGTACTGAAGCTTTCTTT.